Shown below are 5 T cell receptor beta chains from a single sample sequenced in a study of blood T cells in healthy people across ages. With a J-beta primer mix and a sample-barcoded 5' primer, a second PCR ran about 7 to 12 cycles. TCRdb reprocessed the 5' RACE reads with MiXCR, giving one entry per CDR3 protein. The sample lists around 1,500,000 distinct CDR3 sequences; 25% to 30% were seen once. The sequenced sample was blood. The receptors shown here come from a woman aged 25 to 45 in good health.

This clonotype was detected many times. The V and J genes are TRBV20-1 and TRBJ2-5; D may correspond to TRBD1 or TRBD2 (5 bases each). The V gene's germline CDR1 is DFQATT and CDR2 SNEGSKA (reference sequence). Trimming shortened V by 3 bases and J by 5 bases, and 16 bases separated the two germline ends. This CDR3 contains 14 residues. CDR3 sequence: CSARILRGGETQYF. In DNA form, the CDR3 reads TGCAGTGCTAGGATCCTGAGGGGTGGGGAGACCCAGTACTTC.

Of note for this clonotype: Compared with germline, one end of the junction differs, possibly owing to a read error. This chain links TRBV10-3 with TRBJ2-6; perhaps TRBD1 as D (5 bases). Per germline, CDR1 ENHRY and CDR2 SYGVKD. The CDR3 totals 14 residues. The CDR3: CAISDVSGASVLTF. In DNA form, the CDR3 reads TGTGCCATCAGTGATGTCTCTGGGGCCAGCGTCCTGACTTTC.

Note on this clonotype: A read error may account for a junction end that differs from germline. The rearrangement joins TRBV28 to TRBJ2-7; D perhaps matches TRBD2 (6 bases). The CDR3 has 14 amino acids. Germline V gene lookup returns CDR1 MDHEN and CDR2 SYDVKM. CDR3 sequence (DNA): TGTACCAGCAGCCCGCGGGCGGGGAACTACGAGCAGTACTTC. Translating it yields CTSSPRAGNYEQYF.

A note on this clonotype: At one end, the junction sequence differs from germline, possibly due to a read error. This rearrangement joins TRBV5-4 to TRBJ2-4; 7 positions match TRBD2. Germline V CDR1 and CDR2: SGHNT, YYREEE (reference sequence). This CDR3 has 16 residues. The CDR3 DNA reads TGTGCCAGCAGCGGGTCTCCGGGGGGTGCCAAAAACATTCGGTACTTC. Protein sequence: CASSGSPGGAKNIRYF.

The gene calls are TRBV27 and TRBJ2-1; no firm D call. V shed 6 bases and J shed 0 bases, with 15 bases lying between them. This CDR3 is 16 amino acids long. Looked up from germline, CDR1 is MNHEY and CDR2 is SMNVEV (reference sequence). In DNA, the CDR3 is TGTGCCAGCAGCCCCGTCTGGACCAGCTCCTACAATGAGCAGTTCTTC. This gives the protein CASSPVWTSSYNEQFF.